These 24 T cell receptor beta chains were sequenced from one sample in a study of identical twins. TCRdb reanalysed the 5' RACE reads using MiXCR and keeps one entry per CDR3 protein. The repertoire holds roughly 1,500,000 distinct CDR3 sequences, about 31% seen once, with about 0.25% in the top ten. Input material: cord blood. The origin of the receptors is a newborn girl in good health.

The rearrangement uses TRBV20-1 and TRBJ1-2; D is unresolved. This CDR3 is 14 amino acids long. V lost 0 bases, J lost 4 bases, and 12 bases lay in between. Germline values: CDR1 DFQATT, CDR2 SNEGSKA (reference sequence). CDR3 in DNA: TGCAGTGCTAGAGATCGACCTCGAGCCTATGGCTACACCTTC. Translation: CSARDRPRAYGYTF.

This clonotype was detected only once. This chain joins TRBV7-8 and TRBJ2-3; D unclear. V lost 5 bases and J lost 0, with 12 bases in between. The CDR3 loop spans 15 amino acids. Germline CDR1 SGHVS, CDR2 FQNEAQ. CDR3 protein: CASSLQLISTDTQYF. DNA of the CDR3: TGTGCCAGCAGCCTCCAACTAATAAGCACAGATACGCAGTATTTT.

V gene TRBV27 combines with J gene TRBJ1-2; D unresolved. This CDR3 spans 15 amino acids. CDR1 and CDR2 (germline): MNHEY, SMNVEV (reference sequence). V gave up 5 bases and J gave up 7 bases, with 20 bases separating them. CDR3 sequence (DNA): TGTGCCAGCAGTAACCCTCGCCTCGAGTCGGGTGGCTACACCTTC. Translating it yields CASSNPRLESGGYTF.

The V and J genes are TRBV20-1 and TRBJ2-1; 11 nucleotides agree with TRBD2. The J call may be wrong; the DNA end is better matched by TRBJ2-7. Germline CDR1 is DFQATT and CDR2 is SNEGSKA (reference sequence). CDR3 length: 17 amino acids. CDR3 protein: CSARLYEGTSGYNEQYF. CDR3 DNA sequence: TGCAGTGCTAGACTTTACGAGGGGACTAGCGGCTACAATGAGCAGTACTTC.

The chain carries TRBV20-1 and TRBJ2-1; 7 bases are shared with TRBD1. Trimming took 5 bases from V and 6 from J; bases not matched to a gene: 10. The length of the CDR3 is 14 residues. Germline assignment: CDR1 DFQATT and CDR2 SNEGSKA (reference sequence). As DNA, the CDR3 is TGCAGTGCTCCAGCCCGACAGGGAATCAATGAGCAGTTCTTC. It is translated as CSAPARQGINEQFF.

CDR3 amino acids: CSARGPHNEKLFF. The CDR3 DNA reads as TGCAGTGCTAGGGGACCGCATAATGAAAAACTGTTTTTT. The chain links TRBV20-1 to TRBJ1-4; D is perhaps TRBD1 (5 bases). The CDR3 runs 13 residues. Germline V lookup: CDR1 DFQATT, CDR2 SNEGSKA (reference sequence). Between the trimmed V and J ends, which lost 3 bases and 4 bases, there was a span of 9 bases.

The chain is built from TRBV10-3 and TRBJ1-3; D is unresolved. CDR1 is ENHRY, CDR2 SYGVKD, per germline. The CDR3 extends over 14 amino acids. V shed 8 bases and J shed 1 base, with 12 bases lying between them. CDR3 in DNA: TGTGCCATCCGCCCCTTCGGGTCTGGAAACACCATATATTTT. Its translation: CAIRPFGSGNTIYF.

Only a few counts were recorded for this clonotype. V usage is TRBV20-1 and J usage is TRBJ1-6; D possibly corresponds to TRBD1 (5 bases). Trimming removed 5 bases at V and 6 bases at J, with 26 bases between. The CDR3 spans 18 residues. The germline V gene encodes CDR1 DFQATT and CDR2 SNEGSKA (reference sequence). Here the CDR3 reads CSAPTPDSHPILNSPLHF. CDR3 DNA sequence: TGCAGTGCTCCGACCCCAGACAGTCACCCTATTCTTAATTCACCCCTCCACTTT.

This clonotype was picked up a small number of times. The rearrangement joins TRBV12-3 or TRBV12-4 to TRBJ2-5, with TRBD2 matching over 9 bases. The J call may be incorrect, as the DNA end agrees better with TRBJ2-7. This CDR3 contains 17 residues. CDR3 loop: CASSLGLAASGAYEQYF. In DNA form, the CDR3 reads TGTGCCAGCAGTTTAGGCCTGGCGGCTAGCGGGGCGTACGAGCAGTACTTC.

The rearrangement links TRBV5-1 to TRBJ1-1, with TRBD1 identical over 9 bases. CDR1 SGHRS and CDR2 YFSETQ come from the germline V gene. Trimming cost V 3 bases and J 3 bases; bases outside gene matches: 6. The length of the CDR3 is 15 residues. The chain's CDR3 is CASSWDRVGDTEAFF. The CDR3 DNA follows: TGCGCCAGCAGCTGGGACAGGGTGGGTGACACTGAAGCTTTCTTT.

This clonotype was seen more than once but under ten times. This sequence joins TRBV5-1 and TRBJ2-1; 13 nucleotides align to TRBD2. Germline trimming cut 4 bases from V and 1 base from J; bases unmatched to any gene: 5. CDR1 and CDR2 (germline): SGHRS, YFSETQ. The CDR3 loop spans 17 amino acids. CDR3 bases: TGCGCCAGCAGCCCCTTACTAGCGGGGGGGTCCTACAATGAGCAGTTCTTC. Translating it yields CASSPLLAGGSYNEQFF. Variable domain in full (rest from reference TRBV5-1 and TRBJ2-1): KAGVTQTPRYLIKTRGQQVTLSCSPISGHRSVSWYQQTPGQGLQFLFEYFSETQRNKGNFPGRFSGRQFSNSRSEMNVSTLELGDSALYLCASSPLLAGGSYNEQFFGPGTRLTVL.

The chain uses TRBV25-1 and TRBJ2-1; no reliable D call. CDR1 MGHDK and CDR2 SYGVNS come from the germline V gene. Deletions cut 4 bases from V and 9 bases from J, with 16 bases between. This CDR3 has 14 residues. The CDR3: CASSAPWESAEQFF. In nucleotides, the CDR3 is TGTGCCAGCAGTGCCCCATGGGAAAGTGCTGAGCAGTTCTTC.

The chain employs TRBV6-6 and TRBJ1-4, with D perhaps matching TRBD1 (5 bases). Germline V CDR1 and CDR2: MNHNY, SVGAGI (reference sequence). The CDR3 consists of 13 residues. Trimming removed 7 bases at V and 2 bases at J, with 8 bases between. The CDR3 DNA sequence: TGTGCCAGCAAGGGGAGGACTAATGAAAAACTGTTTTTT. This codes for CASKGRTNEKLFF.

As concerns this clonotype: A read error may account for a junction end that differs from germline. V and J are TRBV6-5 and TRBJ2-5; TRBD1 or TRBD2 may be the D gene (5 bases each). Looked up from germline, CDR1 is MNHEY and CDR2 is SVGAGI. This CDR3 is 15 amino acids long. CDR3 coding DNA: TGTGCCAGCAGTTACTCCCTGGGGGTCCAAGAGTCCCAGTACTTC. Protein: CASSYSLGVQESQYF.

Only a few counts were recorded for this clonotype. V usage is TRBV12-3 or TRBV12-4 and J usage is TRBJ2-1, with D unresolved. Trimming shortened V by 7 bases and J by 8 bases, and 18 bases separated the two germline ends. This CDR3 comprises 14 residues. CDR3 DNA: TGTGCCAGCACCTACAACGGCCCCCCGCATGAGCAGTTCTTC. It specifies CASTYNGPPHEQFF.

Note on this clonotype: The germline gene is not matched at one end of the junction; a read error may be the cause. The rearrangement joins TRBV7-8 to TRBJ2-2; D is undetermined. Germline assignment: CDR1 SGHVS and CDR2 FQNEAQ. CDR3 size: 13 residues. CDR3 nucleotide sequence: TGTGCCAGCAGGACCACGAAGACCGGGGAGCTGTTTTTT. The encoded protein is CASRTTKTGELFF.

This clonotype has ten or more counts. V gene TRBV3-1 combines with J gene TRBJ2-1; D remains ambiguous. The CDR3 has 13 amino acids. Trimming left V 5 bases short and J 7 bases short, with 12 bases between. The germline V gene encodes CDR1 LGHDT and CDR2 YNNKEL (reference sequence). The CDR3 sequence is CASSYGPLNEQFF. CDR3 in DNA: TGTGCCAGCAGCTACGGACCCCTTAATGAGCAGTTCTTC.

A few counts support this clonotype. The chain couples TRBV20-1 to TRBJ1-2, with 9 bases matching TRBD1. From germline, CDR1 is DFQATT and CDR2 SNEGSKA (reference sequence). CDR3 length equals 15 residues. Trimming removed 2 bases from V and 4 bases from J; junction bases left unmatched: 8. CDR3 nucleotides: TGCAGTGCTAGACTCGCCGGACAGGGGTCCTATGGCTACACCTTC. Translation gives CSARLAGQGSYGYTF.

At least ten counts were recorded for this clonotype. This CDR3 is CSVDAPAGQGNPLSYEQYF. The CDR3 DNA reads TGCAGCGTTGATGCCCCGGCGGGACAGGGTAACCCCCTTAGCTACGAGCAGTACTTC. This chain connects TRBV29-1 to TRBJ2-7; the match to TRBD1 covers 9 bases. The CDR3 is made up of 19 amino acids. J was trimmed by 3 bases and V by 3 bases; bases with no gene match: 21. CDR1 SQVTM and CDR2 ANQGSEA come from the germline V gene.

The rearrangement joins TRBV7-2 to TRBJ2-7; either TRBD1 or TRBD2 may supply D (6 bases each). The CDR3 extends over 14 amino acids. Germline CDR1 SGHTA, CDR2 FQGNSA. V was trimmed by 5 bases and J by 7 bases, leaving 18 bases between them. The CDR3 nucleotides read TGTGCCAGCAGCCCCCAACTGCGGGACAATGAGCAGTACTTC. Its translation: CASSPQLRDNEQYF. Full variable domain (rest looked up from reference TRBV7-2 and TRBJ2-7): GAGVSQSPSNKVTEKGKDVELRCDPISGHTALYWYRQSLGQGLEFLIYFQGNSAPDKSGLPSDRFSAERTGGSVSTLTIQRTQQEDSAVYLCASSPQLRDNEQYFGPGTRLTVT.

J is TRBJ1-1 and V is TRBV20-1; D ambiguous. Germline CDR1 and CDR2: DFQATT and SNEGSKA (reference sequence). The germline V and J ends were trimmed by 1 base and 0 bases, with 9 bases remaining between them. The CDR3 contains 14 residues. The CDR3: CSARGRTLNTEAFF. The CDR3 DNA reads as TGCAGTGCTAGAGGTCGCACTTTGAACACTGAAGCTTTCTTT.

Worth noting for this clonotype: An end of the junction does not agree with germline; a read error may underlie this. The chain recombines TRBV7-9 with TRBJ2-3, with 10 bases lining up with TRBD1. This CDR3 has 15 residues. In germline, CDR1 is SEHNR, CDR2 FQNEAQ (reference sequence). The DNA of the CDR3 is TGTGCCGGCAGCTCGGGACAGGGGTTCACAGATACGCAGTATTTT. Residues: CAGSSGQGFTDTQYF.

This chain connects TRBV7-9 to TRBJ1-4; D unclear. Germline V gene sequence: CDR1 SEHNR, CDR2 FQNEAQ (reference sequence). V lost 4 bases and J 8 bases, leaving 17 bases between the germline ends. The CDR3 totals 15 residues. CDR3 region: CASSSGPSGKEKLFF. CDR3 bases: TGTGCCAGCAGCTCCGGTCCCTCCGGAAAAGAAAAACTGTTTTTT.

A few counts support this clonotype. The V call is TRBV27, the J call TRBJ1-2, with 11 bases matching TRBD1. Germline CDR1 reads MNHEY; CDR2 reads SMNVEV (reference sequence). The CDR3 runs 14 residues. With 2 bases clipped from V and 7 bases from J, the junction kept 3 bases outside the gene matches. The CDR3 spells CASSLGQGALGYTF. DNA for the CDR3: TGTGCCAGCAGTTTAGGACAGGGGGCGCTTGGCTACACCTTC.